Below, one T cell receptor (beta chain) is given with its context. Its specificity is not known. This sample was included in a study of blood T cells in healthy people across ages. Study context: Capture by template switching was about one barcoded beta molecule per two T cells.

Primed by a sample-barcoded 5' primer and a J-beta primer mix, a second PCR proceeded for 7 to 11 cycles. TCRdb analysed the 5' RACE reads with MiXCR anew, one entry per CDR3 protein. The sample has around 1,900,000 distinct CDR3 sequences, about two fifths seen once. In germline, CDR1 is DFQATT, CDR2 SNEGSKA (reference sequence). The CDR3 runs 15 residues. Samples each had at least 5.5 micrograms of total RNA extracted. Study-level results: Researchers said unsorted PBMCs prevented a conclusive naive versus antigen-experienced comparison. With age, beta diversity per million T cells declined roughly linearly, significantly by 40.

The chain recombines TRBV20-1 with TRBJ2-4, with 8 nucleotides matching TRBD2. The end of the DNA aligns better with TRBJ2-7, so the J call may be wrong. The TCR comes from a human donor in good health. The sample was blood. DNA of the CDR3: TGCAGTGCTAGTCCTTCGGGGGGGGTTTTTTACGAGCAGTACTTC. Its protein product is CSASPSGGVFYEQYF.